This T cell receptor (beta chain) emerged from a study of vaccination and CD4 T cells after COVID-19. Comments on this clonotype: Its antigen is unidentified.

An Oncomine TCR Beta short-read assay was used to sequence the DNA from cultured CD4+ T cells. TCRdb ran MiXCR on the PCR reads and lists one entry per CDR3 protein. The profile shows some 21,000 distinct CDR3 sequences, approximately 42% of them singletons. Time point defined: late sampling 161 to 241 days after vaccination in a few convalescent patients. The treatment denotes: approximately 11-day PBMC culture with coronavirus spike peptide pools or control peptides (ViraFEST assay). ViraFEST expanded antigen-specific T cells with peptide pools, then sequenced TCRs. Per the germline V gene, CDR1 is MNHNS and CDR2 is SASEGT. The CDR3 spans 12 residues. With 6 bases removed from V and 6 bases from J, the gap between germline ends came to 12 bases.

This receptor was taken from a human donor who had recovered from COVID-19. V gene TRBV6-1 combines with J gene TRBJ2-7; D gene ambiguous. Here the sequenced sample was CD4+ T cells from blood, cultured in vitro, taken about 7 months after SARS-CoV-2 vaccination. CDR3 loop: CASSPRVGEQYF. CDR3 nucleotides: TGTGCCAGCAGCCCTAGAGTAGGCGAGCAGTACTTC.